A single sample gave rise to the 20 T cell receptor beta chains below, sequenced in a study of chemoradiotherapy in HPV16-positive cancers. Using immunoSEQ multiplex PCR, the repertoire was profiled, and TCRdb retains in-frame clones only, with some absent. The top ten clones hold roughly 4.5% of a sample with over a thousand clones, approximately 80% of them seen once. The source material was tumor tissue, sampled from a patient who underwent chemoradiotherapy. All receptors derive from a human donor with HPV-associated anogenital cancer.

CDR3 DNA sequence: TGTGCCAGCCGGGGAGGTGGCGGGGCCGTGGCACCCCTCCACTTT. This gives the protein CASRGGGGAVAPLHF. V gene TRBV28 combines with J gene TRBJ1-6; maybe TRBD1 (5 bases). The CDR3 covers 15 residues. Between the trimmed V and J ends, which lost 8 bases and 11 bases, there was a span of 22 bases. The germline gives CDR1 MDHEN, CDR2 SYDVKM.

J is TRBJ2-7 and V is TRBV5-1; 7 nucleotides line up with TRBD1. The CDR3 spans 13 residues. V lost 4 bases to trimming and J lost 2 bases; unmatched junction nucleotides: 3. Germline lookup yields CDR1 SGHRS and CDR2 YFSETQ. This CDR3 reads CASSVDRAYEQYF. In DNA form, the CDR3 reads TGCGCCAGCAGCGTCGACAGGGCCTACGAGCAGTACTTC.

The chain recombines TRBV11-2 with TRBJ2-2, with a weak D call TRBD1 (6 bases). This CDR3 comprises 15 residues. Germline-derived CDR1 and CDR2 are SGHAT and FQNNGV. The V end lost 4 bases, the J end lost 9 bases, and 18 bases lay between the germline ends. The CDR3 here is CASSSYREPGRELFF. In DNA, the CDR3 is TGTGCCAGCAGCTCGTACAGGGAACCCGGACGGGAGCTGTTTTTT.

CDR3 sequence: CASSLNGRGDTEAFF. CDR3 coding DNA: TGTGCCAGCAGTTTAAACGGCAGGGGAGACACTGAAGCTTTCTTT. The chain has TRBV28 and TRBJ1-1, with D possibly being TRBD1 (6 bases). CDR1 is MDHEN and CDR2 is SYDVKM in the germline V gene. The ends were cut back, 2 bases at V and 3 bases at J, with 13 bases in the middle. The CDR3 covers 15 residues.

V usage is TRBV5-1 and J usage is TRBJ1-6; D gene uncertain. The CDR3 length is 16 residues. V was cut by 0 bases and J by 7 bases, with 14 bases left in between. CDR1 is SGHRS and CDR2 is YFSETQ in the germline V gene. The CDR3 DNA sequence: TGCGCCAGCAGCTTGGAGGGATACAGTAGGAATTCACCCCTCCACTTT. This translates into CASSLEGYSRNSPLHF. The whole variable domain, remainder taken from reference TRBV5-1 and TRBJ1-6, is KAGVTQTPRYLIKTRGQQVTLSCSPISGHRSVSWYQQTPGQGLQFLFEYFSETQRNKGNFPGRFSGRQFSNSRSEMNVSTLELGDSALYLCASSLEGYSRNSPLHFGNGTRLTVT.

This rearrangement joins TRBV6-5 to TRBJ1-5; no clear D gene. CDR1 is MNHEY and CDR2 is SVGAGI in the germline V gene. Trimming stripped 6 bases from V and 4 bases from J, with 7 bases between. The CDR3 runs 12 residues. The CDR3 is CASRAGNQPQHF. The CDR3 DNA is TGTGCCAGCAGGGCCGGGAATCAGCCCCAGCATTTT.

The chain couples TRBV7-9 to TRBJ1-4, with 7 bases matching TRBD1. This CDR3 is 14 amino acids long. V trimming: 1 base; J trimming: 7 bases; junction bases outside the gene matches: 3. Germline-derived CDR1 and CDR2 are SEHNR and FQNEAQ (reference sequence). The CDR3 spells CASSLVGTAEKLFF. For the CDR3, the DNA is TGTGCCAGCAGCTTAGTTGGGACAGCTGAAAAACTGTTTTTT.

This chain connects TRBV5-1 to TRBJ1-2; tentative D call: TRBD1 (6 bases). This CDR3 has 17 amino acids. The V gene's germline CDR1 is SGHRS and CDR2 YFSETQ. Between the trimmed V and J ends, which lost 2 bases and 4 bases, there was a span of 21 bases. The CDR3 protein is CASSFHTMTGATYGYTF. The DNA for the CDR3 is TGCGCCAGCAGCTTCCATACAATGACAGGAGCGACCTATGGCTACACCTTC.

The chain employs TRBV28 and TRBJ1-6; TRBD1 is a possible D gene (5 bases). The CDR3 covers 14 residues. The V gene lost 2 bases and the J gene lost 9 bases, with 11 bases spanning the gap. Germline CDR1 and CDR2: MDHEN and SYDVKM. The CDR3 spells CASSLRSRGSPLHF. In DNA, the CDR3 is TGTGCCAGCAGTTTAAGGTCGAGGGGTTCACCCCTCCACTTT.

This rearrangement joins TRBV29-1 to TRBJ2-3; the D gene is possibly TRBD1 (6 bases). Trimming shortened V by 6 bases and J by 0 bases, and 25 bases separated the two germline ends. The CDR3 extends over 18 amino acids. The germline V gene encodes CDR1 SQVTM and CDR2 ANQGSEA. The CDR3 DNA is TGCAGCGTCGTCTACTCCGGGACATCCGGAACTAGCACAGATACGCAGTATTTT. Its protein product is CSVVYSGTSGTSTDTQYF.

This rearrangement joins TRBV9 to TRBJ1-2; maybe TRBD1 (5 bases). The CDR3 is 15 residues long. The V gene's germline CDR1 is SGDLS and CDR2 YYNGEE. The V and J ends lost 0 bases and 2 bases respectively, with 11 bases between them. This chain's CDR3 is CASSVARGANYGYTF. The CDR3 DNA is TGTGCCAGCAGCGTAGCGAGGGGCGCAAACTATGGCTACACCTTC.

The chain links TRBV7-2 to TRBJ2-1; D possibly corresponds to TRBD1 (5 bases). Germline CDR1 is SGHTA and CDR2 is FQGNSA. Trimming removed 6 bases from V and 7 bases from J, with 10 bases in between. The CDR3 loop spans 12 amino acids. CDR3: CASSRQRNEQFF. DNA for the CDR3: TGTGCCAGCAGTCGACAGAGGAATGAGCAGTTCTTC.

CDR3: CASSLSTATNEKLFF. The CDR3, as DNA: TGCGCCAGCAGCTTATCTACCGCAACTAATGAAAAACTGTTTTTT. The rearrangement links TRBV5-1 to TRBJ1-4; D remains unclear. Germline CDR1 SGHRS, CDR2 YFSETQ. The V and J ends lost 2 bases and 0 bases respectively, with 8 bases between them. This CDR3 region has 15 residues.

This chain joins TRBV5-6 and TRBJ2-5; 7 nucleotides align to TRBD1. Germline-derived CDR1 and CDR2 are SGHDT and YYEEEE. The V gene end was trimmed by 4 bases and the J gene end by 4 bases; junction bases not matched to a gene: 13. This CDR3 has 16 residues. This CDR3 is CASSVVEGALGETQYF. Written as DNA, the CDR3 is TGTGCCAGCAGCGTGGTAGAGGGGGCTTTGGGAGAGACCCAGTACTTC. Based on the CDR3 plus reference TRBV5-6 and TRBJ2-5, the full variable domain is DAGVTQSPTHLIKTRGQQVTLRCSPKSGHDTVSWYQQALGQGPQFIFQYYEEEERQRGNFPDRFSGHQFPNYSSELNVNALLLGDSALYLCASSVVEGALGETQYFGPGTRLLVL.

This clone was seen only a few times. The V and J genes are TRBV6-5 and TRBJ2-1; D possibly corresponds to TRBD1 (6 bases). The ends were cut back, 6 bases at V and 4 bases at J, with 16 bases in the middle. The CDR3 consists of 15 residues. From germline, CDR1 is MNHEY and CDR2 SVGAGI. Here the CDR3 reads CASRGTSITYNEQFF. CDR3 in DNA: TGTGCCAGCAGGGGGACATCGATTACGTACAATGAGCAGTTCTTC.

CDR3 in amino acids: CATSRDRTRRNTEAFF. CDR3 nucleotides: TGTGCCACCAGCAGAGATCGGACAAGGAGGAACACTGAAGCTTTCTTT. The chain carries TRBV15 and TRBJ1-1, with D tentatively TRBD1 (5 bases). CDR1 is LNHNV and CDR2 is YYDKDF in the germline V gene (reference sequence). The CDR3 totals 16 residues. The V end was cut by 0 bases, the J end by 1 base, with 12 bases between. The whole variable domain, remainder taken from reference TRBV15 and TRBJ1-1, is DAMVIQNPRYQVTQFGKPVTLSCSQTLNHNVMYWYQQKSSQAPKLLFHYYDKDFNNEADTPDNFQSRRPNTSFCFLDIRSPGLGDTAMYLCATSRDRTRRNTEAFFGQGTRLTVV.

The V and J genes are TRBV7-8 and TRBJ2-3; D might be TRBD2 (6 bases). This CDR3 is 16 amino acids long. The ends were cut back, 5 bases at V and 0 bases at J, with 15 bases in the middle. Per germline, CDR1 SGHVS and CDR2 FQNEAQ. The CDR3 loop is CASSRGTVASTDTQYF. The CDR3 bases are TGTGCCAGCAGCCGCGGGACGGTCGCTAGCACAGATACGCAGTATTTT.

The chain's CDR3 is CASSLGQERGQPQHF. CDR3 sequence (DNA): TGCGCCAGCAGCTTAGGACAGGAACGAGGACAGCCCCAGCATTTT. The chain is built from TRBV5-1 and TRBJ1-5; 7 bases fit TRBD1. Germline-derived CDR1 and CDR2 are SGHRS and YFSETQ. The CDR3 is 15 amino acids. The ends lost 2 bases at V and 7 bases at J; junction bases unmatched: 9. Supplemented by reference TRBV5-1 and TRBJ1-5, the full variable domain reads KAGVTQTPRYLIKTRGQQVTLSCSPISGHRSVSWYQQTPGQGLQFLFEYFSETQRNKGNFPGRFSGRQFSNSRSEMNVSTLELGDSALYLCASSLGQERGQPQHFGDGTRLSIL.

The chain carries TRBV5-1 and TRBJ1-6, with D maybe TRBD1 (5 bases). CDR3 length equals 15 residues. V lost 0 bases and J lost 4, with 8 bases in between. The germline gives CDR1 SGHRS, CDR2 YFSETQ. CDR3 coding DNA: TGCGCCAGCAGCTTGGAGGGGAGGTATAATTCACCCCTCCACTTT. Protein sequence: CASSLEGRYNSPLHF.

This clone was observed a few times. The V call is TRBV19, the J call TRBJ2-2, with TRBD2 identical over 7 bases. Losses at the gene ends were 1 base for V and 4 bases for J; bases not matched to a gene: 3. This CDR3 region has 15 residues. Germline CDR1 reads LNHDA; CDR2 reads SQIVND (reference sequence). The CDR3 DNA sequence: TGTGCCAGTAGTATAGTCGGGGGGATCACCGGGGAGCTGTTTTTT. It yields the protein CASSIVGGITGELFF. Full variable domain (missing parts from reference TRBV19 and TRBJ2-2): DGGITQSPKYLFRKEGQNVTLSCEQNLNHDAMYWYRQDPGQGLRLIYYSQIVNDFQKGDIAEGYSVSREKKESFPLTVTSAQKNPTAFYLCASSIVGGITGELFFGEGSRLTVL.